The clone carrying this TCR beta chain occurred a few times. Per the original methods: Nucleated cell number was recorded as an estimate derived from reference gene primer amplification. The data were produced by immunoSEQ multiplex PCR, yet TCRdb's version contains in-frame clones alone and is incomplete. Clonal size and the V and J genes are those of that table, whereas D and trimming came from the DNA. The table lists around 270,000 clones, roughly 80% of them singletons. This entry is derived from a study of blood T cell repertoires in COVID-19. Per germline, CDR1 SGHRS and CDR2 YFSETQ. With 2 bases clipped from V and 6 bases from J, the junction kept 6 bases outside the gene matches. The CDR3 is 15 amino acids. Patients from Seattle were sampled longitudinally, starting during active infection.

This TCR derives from a person in their 70s with COVID-19, enrolled during active disease. Specimen: peripheral blood. This chain connects TRBV5-1 to TRBJ2-2; 8 bases agree with TRBD1. CDR3 sequence (DNA): TGCGCCAGCAGCTTCCGGACAGGGCGGTCCGGGGAGCTGTTTTTT. As protein: CASSFRTGRSGELFF.